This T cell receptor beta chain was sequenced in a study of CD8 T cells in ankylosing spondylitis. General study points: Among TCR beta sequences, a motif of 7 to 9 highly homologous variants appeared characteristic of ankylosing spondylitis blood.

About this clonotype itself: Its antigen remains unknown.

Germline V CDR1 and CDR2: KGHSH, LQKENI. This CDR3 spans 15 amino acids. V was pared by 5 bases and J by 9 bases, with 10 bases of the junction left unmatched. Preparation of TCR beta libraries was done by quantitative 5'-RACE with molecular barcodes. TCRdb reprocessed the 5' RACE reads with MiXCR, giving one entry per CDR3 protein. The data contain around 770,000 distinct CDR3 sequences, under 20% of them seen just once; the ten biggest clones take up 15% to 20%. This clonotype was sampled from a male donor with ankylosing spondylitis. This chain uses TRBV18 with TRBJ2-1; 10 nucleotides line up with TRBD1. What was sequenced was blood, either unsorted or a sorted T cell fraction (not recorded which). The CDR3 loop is CASSVSRTGGGEQFF. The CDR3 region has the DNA TGTGCCAGCTCAGTCTCCCGGACAGGGGGTGGTGAGCAGTTCTTC.